The text below deals with one TCR beta chain. The sample originates from a study of T cell changes during pregnancy in multiple sclerosis. Assay: immunoSEQ multiplex PCR; the TCRdb copy retains only in-frame clones and omits some. The sample consists of about 44,000 clones, around 89% of them appearing once. This CDR3 is built from 16 residues. Per germline, CDR1 SGHAT and CDR2 FQNNGV. V was clipped by 1 base and J by 5 bases; unmatched bases: 6. The sequence came from a female donor with multiple sclerosis, enrolled in a pregnancy study. V gene TRBV11-2 combines with J gene TRBJ2-3; 10 bases match TRBD2. Material: CD4+ T cells from peripheral blood mononuclear cells, obtained after pregnancy. CDR3 sequence (DNA): TGTGCCAGCAGCTTAGGGGTCAGCGGGGGGGGAGATACGCAGTATTTT. Encoded protein: CASSLGVSGGGDTQYF. The whole variable domain, filled in from reference TRBV11-2 and TRBJ2-3, reads EAGVAQSPRYKIIEKRQSVAFWCNPISGHATLYWYQQILGQGPKLLIQFQNNGVVDDSQLPKDRFSAERLKGVDSTLKIQPAKLEDSAVYLCASSLGVSGGGDTQYFGPGTRLTVL.